A selection of T cell receptor beta chains follows, all from one sample in a study of regulatory T cells in long-lasting Graves disease. TCRdb used MiXCR to reprocess the multiplex PCR reads, holding one entry per CDR3 protein. The top ten clones hold under 15% of a sample with a few hundred thousand distinct CDR3 sequences, 22% of them seen once. This material consisted of peripheral blood mononuclear cells (PBMCs), taken when the disease was refractory, from a patient treated with antithyroid drugs. These receptors all stem from a female donor with Graves disease. CDR3s include the opening cysteine and the closing phenylalanine or tryptophan. The D gene is left open where the match is weak. Size values are once, few and many counts, or a class for expanded clones, and some rows have none.

few	TRBJ1-5	.	13	TRBV2	TGTGCCAGCGAGGGGACTTTGGCTCAGCCCCAGCATTTT	CASEGTLAQPQHF
.	TRBJ1-3	.	14	TRBV7-2	TGTGCCAGCAGCTTGACCCGAAAGGGAAACACCATATATTTT	CASSLTRKGNTIYF
many	TRBJ2-7	.	13	TRBV28	TGTGCCAGCAGCCCAGGTCTCCCCTACGAGCAGTACTTC	CASSPGLPYEQYF
many	TRBJ1-6	.	15	TRBV7-3	TGTGCCAGCAGCTTAATGGCGGGAAAGGATTCACCCCTCCACTTT	CASSLMAGKDSPLHF
many	TRBJ2-7	TRBD2	16	TRBV6-5	TGTGCCAGCAGTTGGGGGGGTGTCCGGGGATCCTACGAGCAGTACTTC	CASSWGGVRGSYEQYF
.	TRBJ2-7	.	15	TRBV7-9	TGTGCCAGCAGTACGACGGGAGCCGGCTCCTACGAGCAGTACTTC	CASSTTGAGSYEQYF
few	TRBJ1-3	.	14	TRBV6-1	TGTGCCAGCAGTGAAATCATCTCTGGAAACACCATATATTTT	CASSEIISGNTIYF
many	TRBJ1-5	.	15	TRBV6-5	TGTGCCAGCAGTTACTCAGGCGATAGCAATCAGCCCCAGCATTTT	CASSYSGDSNQPQHF
few	TRBJ2-5	.	13	TRBV6-5	TGTGCCAGCAGTTCCCTAGCCACCGAGACCCAGTACTTC	CASSSLATETQYF
many	TRBJ1-5	.	12	TRBV19	TGTGCCAGTGGGCAGGGAAGCCAGCCCCAGCATTTT	CASGQGSQPQHF
many	TRBJ2-7	TRBD1	13	TRBV2	TGTGCCAGCAAAGGGGACAGGCACAACGAGCAGTACTTC	CASKGDRHNEQYF
.	TRBJ2-3	TRBD1	14	TRBV12-3/TRBV12-4	TGTGCCAGCAGTTTAGGAACAGGGGCCTATACGCAGTATTTT	CASSLGTGAYTQYF
few	TRBJ2-1	.	15	TRBV2	TGTGCCAGCAGTGAAGTCGGCAGGGGCGTCAATGAGCAGTTCTTC	CASSEVGRGVNEQFF
.	TRBJ2-2	.	17	TRBV12-3/TRBV12-4	TGTGCCACCAAGAGGGGGAGGGGGGGCCCGGACACCGGGGAGCCGTTTTTT	CATKRGRGGPDTGEPFF
many	TRBJ2-5	.	15	TRBV6-1	TGTGCCAGCAGCAACCTAGACGGGGGTGGCGAGACCCAGTACTTC	CASSNLDGGGETQYF
few	TRBJ1-2	.	12	TRBV7-2	TGTGCCAGCAGCTTACGGGGGCATGGCTACACCTTC	CASSLRGHGYTF
few	TRBJ1-6	TRBD1	15	TRBV5-1	TGCGCCAGCAGCTTGGAGGGACAGGGAGGATCACCCCTCCACTTT	CASSLEGQGGSPLHF
.	TRBJ2-7	.	14	TRBV9	TGTGCCAGCAGCGTAGGACTAGTCACTCGCGAGCAGTACTTC	CASSVGLVTREQYF
.	TRBJ2-3	.	14	TRBV11-2	TGTGCCAGCAGCTTAGCTCGGACTTCAGATACGCAGTATTTT	CASSLARTSDTQYF
.	TRBJ1-3	.	15	TRBV7-8	TGTGCCAGCAGCTCAGAGAGAGCCGGGGGAAACACCATATATTTT	CASSSERAGGNTIYF
.	TRBJ1-5	.	14	TRBV5-8	TGTGCCAGCACCGCCTACAGGGAGAATCAGCCCCAGCATTTT	CASTAYRENQPQHF
many	TRBJ1-2	TRBD1	16	TRBV9	TGTGCCAGCAGCCTCCGACAGGGTAGCGGTGTCTATGGCTACACCTTC	CASSLRQGSGVYGYTF